This T cell receptor beta chain was recorded in a study of regulatory T cells in long-lasting Graves disease. Study results and limitations: The study found TRBV28, TRBJ1-2 and TRBJ2-5 favored in persistent disease.

This clonotype was found a few times. Its antigen is still unknown. Time point specified: newly diagnosed GD, antithyroid drugs for less than 3 months. From RNA extracted from PBMCs, the TCR library was made. In building TCR beta libraries, iRepertoire HTBI primers were used together with Arm-PCR of CDR3 regions. TCRdb recomputed calls from the multiplex PCR reads with MiXCR, one row per CDR3 protein. The repertoire holds about 530,000 distinct CDR3 sequences, with approximately 16% as singletons. Trimming took 5 bases from V and 0 from J, leaving 13 bases between them. Germline CDR1 SEHNR, CDR2 FQNEAQ (reference sequence). This CDR3 region has 15 residues. The data also belong to a second study, concerning T cells in Graves' hyperthyroidism and ophthalmopathy. That report notes: Aged 18 to 65, the patients had hyperthyroidism that was newly diagnosed and had lasted under 2 months. In simple terms, a model built on 13 V-J features told ophthalmopathy apart from stable hyperthyroidism.

The origin of this receptor is a woman aged 35 to 60 with Graves disease. J is TRBJ2-5 and V is TRBV7-9; maybe TRBD1 (6 bases). Here the sequenced sample was peripheral blood mononuclear cells (PBMCs), taken at new diagnosis, from a patient treated with antithyroid drugs. The DNA of the CDR3 is TGTGCCAGCAGCAATCCTACAGGGTACCAAGAGACCCAGTACTTC. The encoded protein is CASSNPTGYQETQYF.